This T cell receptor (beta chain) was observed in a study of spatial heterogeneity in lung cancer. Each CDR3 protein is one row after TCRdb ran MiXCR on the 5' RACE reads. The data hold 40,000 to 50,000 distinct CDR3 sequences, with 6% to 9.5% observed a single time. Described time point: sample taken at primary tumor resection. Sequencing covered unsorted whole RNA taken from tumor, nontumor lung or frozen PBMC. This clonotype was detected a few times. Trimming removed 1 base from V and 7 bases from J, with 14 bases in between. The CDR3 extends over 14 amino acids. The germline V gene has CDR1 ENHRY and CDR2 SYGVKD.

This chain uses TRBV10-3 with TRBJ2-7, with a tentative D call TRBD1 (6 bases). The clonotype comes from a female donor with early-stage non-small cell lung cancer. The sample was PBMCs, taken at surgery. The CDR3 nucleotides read TGTGCCATCAGTGAGTTTGTGGGGGCTCGGGAGCAGTACTTC. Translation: CAISEFVGAREQYF.